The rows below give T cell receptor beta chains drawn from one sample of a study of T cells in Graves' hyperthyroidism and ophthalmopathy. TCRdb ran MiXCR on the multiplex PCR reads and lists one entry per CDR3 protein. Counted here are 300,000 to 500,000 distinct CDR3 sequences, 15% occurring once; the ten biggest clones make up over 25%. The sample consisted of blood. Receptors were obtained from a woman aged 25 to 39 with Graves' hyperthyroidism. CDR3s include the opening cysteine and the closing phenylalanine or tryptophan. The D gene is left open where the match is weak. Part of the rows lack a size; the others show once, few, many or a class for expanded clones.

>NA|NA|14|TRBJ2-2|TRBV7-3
TGTGCCAGCAGCTTTCAAGGGGGCACCGGGGAGCTGTTTTTT
CASSFQGGTGELFF
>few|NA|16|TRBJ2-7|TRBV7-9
TGTGCCAGCAGCTCCACTAGACACTACATAACCTACGAGCAGTACTTC
CASSSTRHYITYEQYF
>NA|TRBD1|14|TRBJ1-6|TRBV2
TGTGCCAGCAGACCGCTGACAGGGGTTTCACCCCTCCACTTT
CASRPLTGVSPLHF
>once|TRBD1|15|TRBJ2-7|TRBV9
TGTGCCAGCAGCGTAGCCCAGGGGGTGACCTACGAGCAGTACTTC
CASSVAQGVTYEQYF
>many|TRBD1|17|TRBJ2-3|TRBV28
TGTGCCAGCAGTCCGGGGACAGGGGATCTGAGCACAGATACGCAGTATTTT
CASSPGTGDLSTDTQYF
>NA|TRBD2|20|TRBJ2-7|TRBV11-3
TGTGCCAGCAGCTTAGTTTTGGGACTGACCCCTGAGCGGGAGGGCAGCGAGCAGTACTTC
CASSLVLGLTPEREGSEQYF
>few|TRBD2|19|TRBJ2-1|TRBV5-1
TGCGCCAGCAGCCCCGTTGGCTCTAGCGGGGGGAGCTCCTACAATGAGCAGTTCTTC
CASSPVGSSGGSSYNEQFF
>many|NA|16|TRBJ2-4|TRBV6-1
TGTGCCAGCAGTGAATGGGGAGGTTCCACCAAGGACATTCAGTACTTC
CASSEWGGSTKDIQYF
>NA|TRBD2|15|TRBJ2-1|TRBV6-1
TGTGCCAGCAGTGAATTGACGGGAGGGAACAATGAGCAGTTCTTC
CASSELTGGNNEQFF
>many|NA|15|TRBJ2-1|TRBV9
TGTGCCAGCAGCGTAGAAGGACAGCCCCACAATGAGCAGTTCTTC
CASSVEGQPHNEQFF
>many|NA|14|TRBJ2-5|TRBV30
TGTGCCTGGGTAAATCTAGGGCGGGAAGAGACCCAGTACTTC
CAWVNLGREETQYF
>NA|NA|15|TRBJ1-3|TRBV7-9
TGTGCCAGCAGCTTATCCAGCCTCTCTGGAAACACCATATATTTT
CASSLSSLSGNTIYF
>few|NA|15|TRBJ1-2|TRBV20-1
TGCAGTGCTAGAGGGGGGGGGGGACGGAGATATGGCTACACCTTC
CSARGGGGRRYGYTF
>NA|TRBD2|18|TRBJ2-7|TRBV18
TGTGCCAGCTCACTTCACGCCCCGGGAGGCACGGCAGGTGACGAGCAGTACTTC
CASSLHAPGGTAGDEQYF
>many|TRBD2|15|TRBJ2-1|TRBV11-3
TGTGCCAGCAGCCACGGACTAGCGGGCCACAATGAGCAGTTCTTC
CASSHGLAGHNEQFF
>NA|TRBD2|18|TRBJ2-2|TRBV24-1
TGTGCCACCAGTGATAGGGAGGTAGCGGGAGGACCAACCGGGGAGCTGTTTTTT
CATSDREVAGGPTGELFF
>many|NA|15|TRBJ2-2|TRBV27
TGTGCCAGCAGTCAAAGGGAGCCGAACACCGGGGAGCTGTTTTTT
CASSQREPNTGELFF
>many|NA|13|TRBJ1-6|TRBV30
TGTGCCTGGAGTGATAATAGGGATTCACCCCTCCACTTT
CAWSDNRDSPLHF
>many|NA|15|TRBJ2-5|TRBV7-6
TGTGCCAGCAGCTTGGGCCGGGTTTACCAAGAGACCCAGTACTTC
CASSLGRVYQETQYF
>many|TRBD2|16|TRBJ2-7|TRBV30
TGTGCCTGGAGGCGGACTAGCGGAAGGAGCTCCTACGAGCAGTACTTC
CAWRRTSGRSSYEQYF
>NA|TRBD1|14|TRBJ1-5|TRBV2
TGTGCCAGCAAGGGGGGACAGGGTGAAGTGGCCCAGCATTTT
CASKGGQGEVAQHF
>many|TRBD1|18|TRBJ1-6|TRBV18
TGTGCCAGCTCACCGGTGGGGACAGGGCTTTCGCTAAATTCACCCCTCCACTTT
CASSPVGTGLSLNSPLHF
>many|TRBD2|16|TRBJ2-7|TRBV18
TGTGCCAGCTCACCACCGGATCGTGGGAGGGCCTACGAGCAGTACTTC
CASSPPDRGRAYEQYF
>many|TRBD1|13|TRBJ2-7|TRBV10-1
TGCGCCAGCAGTAAGGGACAGGACTACGAGCAGTACTTC
CASSKGQDYEQYF
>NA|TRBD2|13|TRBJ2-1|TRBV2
TGTGCCAGCAGTGGCGGGAGCTACGATGAGCAGTTCTTC
CASSGGSYDEQFF
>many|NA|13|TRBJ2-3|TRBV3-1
TGTGCCAGCAGCCCCCGACCTGAAGATACGCAGTATTTT
CASSPRPEDTQYF
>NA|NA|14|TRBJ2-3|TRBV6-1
TGTGCCAGCACCGAAACCGGGACCCGGGTTACGCAGTATTTT
CASTETGTRVTQYF
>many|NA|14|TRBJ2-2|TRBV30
TGTGCCTGGAGTAGGGGAACGAACACCGGGGAGCTGTTTTTT
CAWSRGTNTGELFF
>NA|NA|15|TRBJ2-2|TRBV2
TGTGCCATTACGACCTGGGGGCGTAGCACCGGGGAGCTGTTTTTT
CAITTWGRSTGELFF
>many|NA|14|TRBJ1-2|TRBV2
TGTGCCAGCAGTACCTTACTGACTAACTATGGCTACACCTTC
CASSTLLTNYGYTF
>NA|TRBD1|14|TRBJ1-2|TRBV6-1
TGTGCCAGCAGTGACGACTACAGGGGGAGGTCGGTCACCTTC
CASSDDYRGRSVTF
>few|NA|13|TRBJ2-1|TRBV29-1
TGCAGCGTTATGGCAGGGGTTATAGATGAGCAGTTCTTC
CSVMAGVIDEQFF
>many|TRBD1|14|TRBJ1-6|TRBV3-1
TGTGCCAGCAGCCTCGGGACAGGGGGATCACCCCTCCACTTT
CASSLGTGGSPLHF
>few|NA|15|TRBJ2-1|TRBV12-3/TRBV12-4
TGTGCCAGCAGTTTAGTGGCAGGGTCGAACAATGAGCAGTTCTTC
CASSLVAGSNNEQFF
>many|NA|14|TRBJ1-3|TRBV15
TGTGCCACCACAGAGGGCAGTGAAGGAAACACCATATATTTT
CATTEGSEGNTIYF
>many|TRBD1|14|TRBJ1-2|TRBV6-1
TGTGCCAGCCTATTGGACAGGGGCACCTATGGCTACACCTTC
CASLLDRGTYGYTF
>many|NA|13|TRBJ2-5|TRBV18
TGTGCCAGCTCACCCAGGGACGGAGGAACCCAGTACTTC
CASSPRDGGTQYF
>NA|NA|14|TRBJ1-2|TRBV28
TGTGCCAGCCGAGGGACGGGGAATTTGTATGGCTACACCTTC
CASRGTGNLYGYTF
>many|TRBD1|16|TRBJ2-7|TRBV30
TGTGCCTGGAGCCCAAGTTACGGACAGGGGACCCACGAGCAGTACTTC
CAWSPSYGQGTHEQYF
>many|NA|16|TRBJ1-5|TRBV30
TGTGCCTGGAGTCCCGGGGTCTTGGGCAGCAATCAGCCCCAGCATTTT
CAWSPGVLGSNQPQHF
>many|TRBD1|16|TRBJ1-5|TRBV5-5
TGTGCCAGCACCGTAGGGGGCGGAACAAGCAATCAGCCCCAGCATTTT
CASTVGGGTSNQPQHF
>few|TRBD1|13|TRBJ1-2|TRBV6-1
TGTGCCAGCAGTAACGGACAGGGGGAGGGCTACACCTTC
CASSNGQGEGYTF
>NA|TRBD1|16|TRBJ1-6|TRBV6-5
TGTGCCAGCAGTTACTCGGGTGGGACAGCAAATTCACCCCTCCACTTT
CASSYSGGTANSPLHF
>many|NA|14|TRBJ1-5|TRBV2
TGTGCCAGCAGTGAAACAGGTCACAATCAGCCCCAGCATTTT
CASSETGHNQPQHF
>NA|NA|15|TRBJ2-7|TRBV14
TGTGCCAGCAGCCAAGTCCTAGCGCCGGACTACGAGCAGTACTTC
CASSQVLAPDYEQYF